The T cell receptor beta chain described here comes from a study of cytomegalovirus exposure and HLA in healthy donors (TCRdb year 2017). As for the study more broadly: An earlier analysis of several hundred of the donors reported about 250 Gb of sequence data and 100 million to 130 million unique TCR beta sequences from roughly 180 million T cells. Among about 360 genotyped donors of the cohort, an average of around 240,000 unique TCR beta nucleotide sequences were sequenced per donor, roughly a sixth of them non-productive. To predict cytomegalovirus infection status, the study brought together high-throughput TCR immunosequencing, statistical association of individual TCRs with disease status, and machine learning. To decide whether each TCR beta V gene segment behaved as functional or pseudogenic, an earlier analysis of 587 of the donors relied on high-throughput TCR beta sequencing. Rather than using new phenotypic data, the later analysis identified candidate immune exposures from TCR beta sequences and from how often those sequences occurred across donors. In a later analysis, previously published TCR beta repertoires from 550 to 750 donors were re-analyzed and high-resolution HLA genotyping was added so that TCR occurrence patterns could be studied. The number of typed donors differed by locus: roughly 629-640 for A, B, C, DRB1 and DQB1; roughly 510 for DQA1; fewer than 610 for DPA1; and around 490 for DPB1. HLA typing covered class I and class II loci at four-digit resolution. In a later genetic analysis, genome-wide SNP genotypes for about 65% of the roughly 670 donors were used, and that subset was treated as a discovery cohort. The study was designed to test whether signatures of past pathogen exposure could be identified by cataloging public T cell receptors. Alongside the repertoire data, information on donor age, sex, ethnicity and CMV serostatus was compiled. Along with the approximately 700-subject first cohort, a separate validation cohort of over a hundred different subjects was used. Every repertoire in the discovery cohort had been generated on one and the same sequencing platform. The study used immunosequencing to profile the T cell repertoires of approximately 690 subjects and linked those repertoires to cytomegalovirus serostatus. An early release covering just under 650 HLA-typed donors comprised 250 to 350 gigabases of sequencing data and approximately 85 million unique TCR sequences. Roughly 5 DR-DQ haplotypes were handled as single units for association and clustering because linkage in the cohort was strong. Of the roughly 390 genotyped donors, over 80% were placed in the genetic ancestry cluster associated with self-reported Caucasian donors. Overall study results and their limits: The classifier was reported to diagnose cytomegalovirus status with high specificity and sensitivity in both the original and validation cohorts. A cluster of highly shared sequence variants was judged likely to represent a technical artifact of the sequencing pipeline. The only immune exposure information available for the cohort was CMV serostatus. Because HLA typing was unavailable for some donors at each locus, only the typed subset was used in association tests. A later analysis found that most CMV-associated TCR beta chains appeared HLA-restricted, with HLA associations seemingly driven largely by CMV exposure. Presence/absence analyses assumed roughly uniform sequencing depth across donors, an assumption that may not hold. Some IMGT-functional V segments, including TRBV6-2 and TRBV6-3, could not be distinguished by the 87-base-pair reads and were therefore excluded. Assigning TCR associations to individual alleles was difficult when HLA alleles, especially DR and DQ, strongly co-occurred. Broadly in line with IMGT annotations, most TCR beta V segments showed up in productive rearrangements about 87% or about 30% of the time in an earlier analysis of 587 of the donors. A further reported finding was that TCR beta sequences accurately predicted the HLA-A and HLA-B alleles for most subjects in the first cohort. Across donors, most TCR sequences were observed very rarely, whereas some public TCRs were present in many individuals. A later analysis found that HLA-associated TCR beta chains were more clonally expanded and had lower generation probabilities than equally common non-associated chains. Because counts were too low, roughly 18 rarely observed V segments, including chromosome 9 orphons, were left out of the earlier analysis of 500 to 650 of the donors. A few of the identified cytomegalovirus-associated TCR beta chains were confirmed in vitro to be specific for cytomegalovirus antigens. A later genetic analysis associated a missense DCLRE1C variant with V-gene and J-gene trimming of TCR beta chains, and an independent cohort replicated the association. In a later analysis, TCR association rates were found to vary across HLA loci, with the most associated TCRs seen for DRB1 alleles and the fewest for HLA-C alleles. The study gave a list of 150 to 200 TCR beta chains associated with cytomegalovirus. Linkage disequilibrium might explain the correlated functional status among segregating V segments, but an unknown experimental factor could not be excluded. A later analysis associated 17,000 or so TCR beta sequences with specific HLA alleles at a false discovery rate of 0.05. Compared with the roughly 700-donor mean, donors in an Asian-associated ancestry cluster had fewer N-insertions in productive TCRs, according to a later genetic analysis. The authors suggested that the approach could potentially be extended to other disease states and immunological phenotypes. Several of the top co-occurrence clusters appeared to be linked to parvovirus B19, influenza, CMV and Epstein-Barr virus, according to a later analysis. This cohort had only TCR beta chains sequenced, and the lack of alpha or paired-chain data limited which features could be detected.

Its CDR3 holds 13 amino acids, cysteine through phenylalanine. The read is trimmed to its CDR3 DNA, 39 bases read in frame from base 1. The germline V gene specifies SGHTA as CDR1 and FQGNSA as CDR2. V gives up 5 bases and J gives up 4 bases, and the segment between their germline ends measures 9 bases. Libraries were built with the immunoSEQ multiplex PCR assay. A mixture of 60 forward primers for TCR Vbeta segments and 13 reverse primers for TCR Jbeta segments was used in the multiplex PCR. The CDR3 region of rearranged TCR beta genes was amplified from genomic DNA with a multiplex PCR assay. Amplified TCR beta libraries were sequenced as 87-base-pair reads on the Illumina HiSeq System. As for how the authors treated the data: A later analysis tallied around 80 million unique TCR beta chains across the 550 to 850 repertoires, and approximately 12 million of those chains were shared by two or more donors. A nearest-neighbor algorithm error-corrected the raw reads and collapsed the reads into unique sequences, merging closely related sequences to remove PCR and sequencing errors. To assign V, D and J gene segments, CDR3 sequences were aligned to IMGT reference sequences. For a sequence to be retained, at least a six-nucleotide match to both a V gene segment and a J gene segment was required. A rearrangement counted as productive if the CDR3 had no stop codons and remained in frame with V and J, and every other rearrangement counted as non-productive. CDR3 was defined according to IMGT convention as the region running from the second conserved V-encoded cysteine to the conserved J-encoded phenylalanine. The earlier analysis of 500 to 600 of the donors excluded sequences that lacked an unambiguous match to a single V gene segment. In an earlier analysis of some 590 of the donors, a V segment was called functional when productive rearrangements were above 56.7%, and segregating when the standard deviation between donors exceeded 5%. A statistical classification framework was built for diagnosing cytomegalovirus status from the catalog of TCR beta chain sequences. V and J gene assignment, in a later analysis, came from comparing TCR nucleotide sequences with IMGT/GENE-DB human TR gene sequences. A later analysis assigned CDR3 sequences and most-parsimonious VDJ recombination scenarios with the TCRdist pipeline. In a later analysis, each TCR beta chain was defined by its CDR3 amino acid sequence together with its V-gene family, and reads lacking a unique V-gene family were excluded. To address suspected cross-contamination and a sequencing artifact, a later analysis removed over 500 highly shared, low-generation-probability nucleotide sequences. For each public chain, a later analysis derived a clonal expansion index from normalized ranks of inferred template counts within each repertoire. Generation probabilities in a later analysis came from a VDJ recombination model fitted to out-of-frame rearrangements, and those results were checked against IGoR. In a later analysis, TCR-TCR, TCR-HLA and TCR-CMV co-occurrence was scored with hypergeometric tests, and a repertoire-size bias correction was applied to TCR pairs. In a later analysis, false discovery rates were estimated by permuting HLA or CMV assignments 20 times. In a later analysis, co-occurring TCRs were grouped using DBSCAN, with TCRdist sequence similarity added in when clustering inside HLA-allele-positive subsets. Repertoires with fewer than 30,000 or more than 120,000 public chains, plus five repertoires with anomalous nucleotide sharing, were excluded from co-occurrence clustering. The source is immuneACCESS, and TCRdb retained only in-frame sequences with V and J called. Part of the clones is not carried over; for the studies checked, unresolved V genes explain less than half of this, and the remainder is unexplained. V, J and clone size were drawn from that table, and D and trimming were deduced from the DNA. Counted in this sample were around 44,000 clones; about nine tenths of them appeared once. The top ten clonotypes cover around 8% of the sample.

The cohort comprised fewer than 700 healthy bone marrow donors. All cohort members were sampled while nominally healthy, although unrecorded immune exposures were likely present. The donor was CMV seropositive and was included in the group of 250 to 300 seropositive cohort members. A peripheral blood sample was provided by each donor, and peripheral blood mononuclear cells were used for TCR beta sequencing. Genomic DNA extraction from the blood cell samples was performed with the Qiagen DNeasy Blood Extraction Kit. In regard to this clone: Its cognate antigen has yet to be identified. The input lacks base qualities; no much larger clone sits a single base away.

This chain joins TRBV7-2 to TRBJ2-1, with TRBD1 as a weak D call on 5 bases. Specimen: PBMCs. The receptor was isolated from a woman in her thirties or forties in good health and CMV-seropositive. CDR3 region: CASSGALYNEQFF. The DNA sequence is TGTGCCAGCAGCGGGGCCCTATACAATGAGCAGTTCTTC.